One and the same sample provided the 7 T cell receptor beta chains below, sequenced in a study of T cells in Graves' hyperthyroidism and ophthalmopathy. The investigators amplified TCR beta CDR3 regions from RNA transcripts. The TCR CDR3 was amplified in a first-round RT-PCR using the HTBI primer set. TCRdb ran MiXCR on the multiplex PCR reads and lists one entry per CDR3 protein. In the table there are nearly 600,000 distinct CDR3 sequences, more than 13% of which are singletons. Sequenced sample: blood. These receptors were taken from a woman younger than 35 with Graves' ophthalmopathy.

This clonotype showed up many times. The rearrangement uses TRBV20-1 and TRBJ1-2; a possible D gene is TRBD1 (6 bases). V was pared by 3 bases and J by 4 bases, with 18 bases between. CDR1 DFQATT and CDR2 SNEGSKA come from the germline V gene (reference sequence). The CDR3 sequence is 15 residues long. The CDR3 sequence: CSASDTRQASYGYTF. The CDR3 DNA reads TGCAGTGCTAGTGACACCCGACAGGCGAGCTATGGCTACACCTTC.

This clonotype showed up many times. This chain links TRBV2 with TRBJ2-1; TRBD2 aligns across 10 bases. CDR3 length: 18 amino acids. Germline CDR1 and CDR2: SNHLY and FYNNEI. Trimming took 5 bases from V and 1 from J; bases not matched to a gene: 11. The CDR3, as DNA: TGTGCCAGCAGTCATCTCAAGCGGACTAGCGGATCCTACAATGAGCAGTTCTTC. Its protein is CASSHLKRTSGSYNEQFF.

Many counts were recorded for this clonotype. This sequence joins TRBV29-1 and TRBJ1-1, with 7 bases fitting TRBD1. This CDR3 has 14 amino acids. V trimming: 4 bases; J trimming: 1 base; junction bases outside the gene matches: 6. Looked up from germline, CDR1 is SQVTM and CDR2 is ANQGSEA. The CDR3 DNA is TGCAGCGTTGCGGGCAGGGGGGGGAACACTGAAGCTTTCTTT. It yields the protein CSVAGRGGNTEAFF.

The rearrangement links TRBV30 to TRBJ2-2; D unresolved. Germline-derived CDR1 and CDR2 are GTSNPN and SVGIG (reference sequence). V was pared by 2 bases and J by 6 bases, with 4 bases between. The CDR3 runs to 11 residues. CDR3 DNA sequence: TGTGCCTGGAGTCCCCCCGGGGAGCTGTTTTTT. Translation gives CAWSPPGELFF.

The chain combines TRBV4-2 with TRBJ1-1, with D possibly TRBD1 on 6 matching bases. Trimming removed 0 bases at V and 4 bases at J, with 15 bases between. CDR1 and CDR2 from the germline V gene are LGHNA and YNFKEQ. This CDR3 contains 16 residues. Here the CDR3 DNA reads TGTGCCAGCAGCCAAGATCGGGGGGCTGCGAGCACTGAAGCTTTCTTT. Translation: CASSQDRGAASTEAFF.

This clonotype was detected ten times or more. The chain is built from TRBV7-9 and TRBJ2-5; possible D gene TRBD1, 5 bases. There are 14 residues in the CDR3. V dropped 3 bases and J dropped 7 bases, with 15 bases sitting between them. Germline values: CDR1 SEHNR, CDR2 FQNEAQ (reference sequence). CDR3 protein: CASSFDSWVGTQYF. CDR3 DNA: TGTGCCAGCAGCTTCGACAGCTGGGTGGGGACCCAGTACTTC.

This clonotype was detected many times. The chain uses TRBV6-2 or TRBV6-3 and TRBJ1-4; 9 bases agree with TRBD1. The CDR3 runs 15 residues. Germline lookup yields CDR1 MNHEY and CDR2 SVGEGT. V lost 5 bases, J lost 6 bases, and 7 bases stayed unmatched. In DNA form, the CDR3 reads TGTGCCAGCAGTCAATTGGACAGGGGATATGAAAAACTGTTTTTT. Translation gives CASSQLDRGYEKLFF.